This T cell receptor beta chain was found in a study of OX40 agonist ivuxolimab in advanced cancers. Study-level background: Patients were roughly 83% male with ages roughly 20 to 90, mean 60.

This CDR3 region has 13 residues. Germline lookup yields CDR1 SNHLY and CDR2 FYNNEI. Trimming took 7 bases from V and 3 from J, leaving 13 bases between them. Study-wide findings and caveats: Circulating CD4+ and CD8+ T cells showed clonal expansion by week 6 at 0.1 to 3.0 mg/kg. The study found that CD8+ T cells averaged more expanded clones than CD4+.

Profiled with immunoSEQ multiplex PCR; TCRdb holds only in-frame clones, not every one. The sample contains 70,000 or so clones, about three quarters of which appear only once. A note on this clone: Its matching antigen is unknown.

This sequence joins TRBV2 and TRBJ2-7; D remains ambiguous. This TCR came from an adult with an advanced solid tumor such as melanoma, head and neck, liver or kidney cancer. The sequencing here drew on CD4+ or CD8+ T cells sorted from blood, taken in a trial of the OX40 agonist ivuxolimab. The CDR3 coding sequence is TGTGCCAGCAAACCGCAGAGCTACTACGAGCAGTACTTC. Translated: CASKPQSYYEQYF.